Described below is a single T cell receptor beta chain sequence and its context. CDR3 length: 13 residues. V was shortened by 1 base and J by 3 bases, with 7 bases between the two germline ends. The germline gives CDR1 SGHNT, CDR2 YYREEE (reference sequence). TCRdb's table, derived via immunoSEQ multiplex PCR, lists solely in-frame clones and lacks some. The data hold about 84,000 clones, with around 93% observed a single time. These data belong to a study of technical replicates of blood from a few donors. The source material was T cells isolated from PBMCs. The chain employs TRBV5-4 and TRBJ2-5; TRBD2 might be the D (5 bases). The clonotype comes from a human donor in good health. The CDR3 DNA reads TGTGCCAGCAGCTTGAAGGGAGAAGAGACCCAGTACTTC. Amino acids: CASSLKGEETQYF.